This T cell receptor (beta chain) originates from a study of cytomegalovirus exposure and HLA in healthy donors. Study background: HLA-typed donors were the source of 83 million or so unique TCRs held in an early data release. Genetic ancestry analysis placed approximately 79% of the 350 to 500 donors that were genotyped in the Caucasian-associated cluster. Study-level points and caveats: A later analysis revealed that TCR association rates differed between HLA loci, peaking at DRB1 and bottoming out at HLA-C. Equally common other TCR beta chains were less clonally expanded than HLA-associated ones, a later analysis found.

The V end was cut by 0 bases, the J end by 2 bases, with 11 bases between. There are 15 residues in the CDR3. From germline, CDR1 is SGDLS and CDR2 YYNGEE. In the PCR, 60 Vbeta and 13 Jbeta primers were used. Sequencing was performed with immunoSEQ multiplex PCR; in TCRdb, only in-frame clones are kept and a portion is missing. The sample yields some 60,000 clones, 80% to 90% seen once. There are a few counts of this clone. Its antigen is not known. The rearrangement uses TRBV9 and TRBJ1-1; D uncertain. The origin of this receptor is a man between 18 and 29 years old in good health and CMV-seronegative. Specimen: PBMCs. In nucleotides, the CDR3 is TGTGCCAGCAGCGTAGATCCAGGTGAAAACACTGAAGCTTTCTTT. Protein product: CASSVDPGENTEAFF.